Listed here are 19 T cell receptor beta chains from one sample, sequenced in a study of Tregs in tolerant kidney transplant recipients. Sequenced by immunoSEQ multiplex PCR; TCRdb stores in-frame clones only, minus some. The sample lists about 240,000 clones, roughly 80% occurring once. Sequencing was carried out using CD4+ T cells from blood. These TCRs come from a human donor in good health.

The gene calls are TRBV6-6 and TRBJ2-7; D may be TRBD1 (6 bases). The CDR3 is 13 amino acids. Germline V gene sequence: CDR1 MNHNY, CDR2 SVGAGI (reference sequence). The germline V and J ends were trimmed by 2 bases and 3 bases, with 8 bases remaining between them. The CDR3 protein is CASSYADSYEQYF. The CDR3 DNA reads as TGTGCCAGCAGTTACGCGGACAGCTACGAGCAGTACTTC.

The CDR3 here is CASTRTGITGYTF. For the CDR3, the DNA is TGTGCCAGTACCCGGACAGGGATAACTGGCTACACCTTC. V is TRBV19 and J is TRBJ1-2, with TRBD1 matching 8 bases. Germline V gives CDR1 LNHDA, CDR2 SQIVND (reference sequence). V dropped 7 bases and J dropped 7; count of bases not matched to a gene: 8. This CDR3 is built from 13 residues.

J is TRBJ1-1 and V is TRBV9; tentatively, D is TRBD1 (6 bases). Germline assignment: CDR1 SGDLS and CDR2 YYNGEE. The V end was cut by 0 bases, the J end by 1 base, with 10 bases between. The CDR3 is 15 residues long. The CDR3 bases are TGTGCCAGCAGCGTAGGAGGGGGTTCGAACACTGAAGCTTTCTTT. Amino acid sequence: CASSVGGGSNTEAFF.

The chain joins TRBV12-5 to TRBJ2-4, with 10 positions matching TRBD1. The CDR3 is made up of 14 amino acids. The V gene's germline CDR1 is LGHNT and CDR2 FRNRAP. With V trimmed by 6 bases and J by 5 bases, 4 bases remained unmatched. CDR3 region: CASGRGTGENIQYF. The CDR3 DNA reads TGTGCTAGTGGCCGGGGGACAGGGGAAAACATTCAGTACTTC.

This chain uses TRBV2 with TRBJ1-2; the match to TRBD1 covers 7 bases. The germline CDR1 and CDR2 sequences are SNHLY and FYNNEI. The CDR3 totals 15 residues. The V and J ends lost 1 base and 4 bases, in that order; junction bases with no gene match: 6. CDR3: CASSEEGQAFYGYTF. CDR3 nucleotide sequence: TGTGCCAGCAGTGAAGAAGGACAGGCCTTCTATGGCTACACCTTC.

The chain joins TRBV7-9 to TRBJ1-5; 8 bases are shared with TRBD1. The germline V gene encodes CDR1 SEHNR and CDR2 FQNEAQ (reference sequence). The ends lost 4 bases at V and 2 bases at J; junction bases unmatched: 10. The CDR3 totals 17 residues. Here the CDR3 DNA reads TGTGCCAGCAGCTCGGGACAGGTCTCGGGGGGCAATCAGCCCCAGCATTTT. Protein product: CASSSGQVSGGNQPQHF.

The chain couples TRBV27 to TRBJ1-1; D ambiguous. This CDR3 spans 14 amino acids. Trimming pared 4 bases from V and 4 bases from J, leaving 13 bases between. The V gene's germline CDR1 is MNHEY and CDR2 SMNVEV (reference sequence). CDR3 bases: TGTGCCAGCAGTTACCGAGGACGAGGCACTGAAGCTTTCTTT. The encoded protein is CASSYRGRGTEAFF.

The rearrangement joins TRBV5-1 to TRBJ2-1; 10 nucleotides line up with TRBD2. The CDR3 spans 15 residues. J was trimmed by 10 bases and V by 0 bases; bases with no gene match: 7. Germline lookup yields CDR1 SGHRS and CDR2 YFSETQ. Written as DNA, the CDR3 is TGCGCCAGCAGCTTGGGGGGACTAGCGAAACGCGAGCAGTTCTTC. Protein product: CASSLGGLAKREQFF. Full variable domain (outside the CDR3, taken from reference TRBV5-1 and TRBJ2-1): KAGVTQTPRYLIKTRGQQVTLSCSPISGHRSVSWYQQTPGQGLQFLFEYFSETQRNKGNFPGRFSGRQFSNSRSEMNVSTLELGDSALYLCASSLGGLAKREQFFGPGTRLTVL.

The chain uses TRBV6-1 and TRBJ1-2; D might be TRBD1 (6 bases). Germline values: CDR1 MNHNS, CDR2 SASEGT. This CDR3 has 14 residues. Trimming stripped 8 bases from V and 0 bases from J, with 13 bases between. CDR3: CASVNQGSNYGYTF. DNA of the CDR3: TGTGCCAGCGTCAACCAGGGGTCTAACTATGGCTACACCTTC.

This clone has more than one count but fewer than ten. J is TRBJ2-3 and V is TRBV7-3; maybe TRBD1 (6 bases). The V and J ends lost 5 bases and 5 bases respectively, with 11 bases between them. The CDR3 totals 13 residues. Germline V CDR1 and CDR2: SGHTA, FQGTGA. The CDR3 sequence is CASSTGWEDTQYF. DNA for the CDR3: TGTGCCAGCAGCACAGGGTGGGAAGATACGCAGTATTTT.

The CDR3 sequence: CASSITSSPLHF. The CDR3 region has the DNA TGTGCCAGCAGCATAACAAGTTCACCCCTCCACTTT. The genes are TRBV7-9 and TRBJ1-6; the D is unclear. Trimming took off 5 bases at V and 9 bases at J, with 8 bases between the two ends. Germline CDR1 is SEHNR and CDR2 is FQNEAQ (reference sequence). This CDR3 contains 12 residues.

The chain employs TRBV18 and TRBJ2-1; 8 positions agree with TRBD2. Germline CDR1 reads KGHSH; CDR2 reads LQKENI. The CDR3 extends over 18 amino acids. Trimming took 0 bases from V and 5 from J; bases not matched to a gene: 12. The CDR3 loop reads CASSPPPGSGRRNNEQFF. The CDR3 nucleotides read TGTGCCAGCTCACCACCCCCCGGGAGCGGGAGAAGGAACAATGAGCAGTTCTTC. Based on the CDR3 plus reference TRBV18 and TRBJ2-1, the full variable domain is NAGVMQNPRHLVRRRGQEARLRCSPMKGHSHVYWYRQLPEEGLKFMVYLQKENIIDESGMPKERFSAEFPKEGPSILRIQQVVRGDSAAYFCASSPPPGSGRRNNEQFFGPGTRLTVL.

The V call is TRBV7-9, the J call TRBJ2-6; D not certain. CDR1 and CDR2 (germline): SEHNR, FQNEAQ (reference sequence). The germline V and J ends were trimmed by 3 bases and 4 bases, with 10 bases remaining between them. The CDR3 is 15 amino acids. Here the CDR3 reads CASSLRKAGANVLTF. CDR3 DNA: TGTGCCAGCAGCTTGCGGAAAGCCGGGGCCAACGTCCTGACTTTC.

This chain connects TRBV4-1 to TRBJ2-2, with D unclear. This CDR3 is 15 amino acids long. CDR1 and CDR2 (germline): MGHRA, YSYEKL. V was pared by 0 bases and J by 4 bases, with 9 bases between. The DNA for the CDR3 is TGCGCCAGCAGCCAAGATCCGGGTTCCACCGGGGAGCTGTTTTTT. Amino acid sequence: CASSQDPGSTGELFF.

The chain has TRBV7-3 and TRBJ1-1, with 8 bases lining up with TRBD1. Germline values: CDR1 SGHTA, CDR2 FQGTGA. The junction had 5 bases not matched to a gene; V was cut back by 4 bases and J by 1 base. The CDR3 has 15 residues. DNA of the CDR3: TGTGCCAGCAGCTCCTTCACAGGGGGGAACACTGAAGCTTTCTTT. Protein sequence: CASSSFTGGNTEAFF.

The chain joins TRBV6-5 to TRBJ1-1; D ambiguous. CDR1 is MNHEY and CDR2 is SVGAGI in the germline V gene. The V and J ends lost 3 bases and 1 base respectively, with 9 bases between them. The CDR3 consists of 14 residues. CDR3 bases: TGTGCCAGCAGTTATCCCGGGCCGAACACTGAAGCTTTCTTT. Translating gives CASSYPGPNTEAFF.

CDR3 sequence (DNA): TGTGCCAGCAGCGGGGACTATGGCTACACCTTC. This codes for CASSGDYGYTF. This rearrangement joins TRBV6-1 to TRBJ1-2; D unclear. CDR1 and CDR2 (germline): MNHNS, SASEGT. CDR3 length: 11 amino acids. Trimming pared 6 bases from V and 3 bases from J, leaving 5 bases between.

This sequence joins TRBV7-9 and TRBJ2-7, with TRBD1 matching 7 bases. V was clipped by 2 bases and J by 5 bases; unmatched bases: 6. The V gene's germline CDR1 is SEHNR and CDR2 FQNEAQ (reference sequence). This CDR3 spans 14 amino acids. CDR3 residues: CASSLSGTDNEQYF. The DNA of the CDR3 is TGTGCCAGCAGCTTATCAGGGACAGACAACGAGCAGTACTTC.

J is TRBJ2-1 and V is TRBV2; 12 bases map to TRBD2. This CDR3 region has 16 residues. V gave up 4 bases and J gave up 8 bases; unmatched junction bases: 9. The germline CDR1 and CDR2 sequences are SNHLY and FYNNEI. DNA of the CDR3: TGTGCCAGCAGTGCCCCGGGACTAGCGGGTGCCGATGAGCAGTTCTTC. Residues: CASSAPGLAGADEQFF.